This TCR beta chain comes out of a study of blood T cell repertoires in COVID-19 (dated by TCRdb to 2018 to 2021). Describing the broader study: Samples from collaborators originated in the United States, Italy and Spain and spanned both the acute and convalescent phases of COVID-19. The repertoires were made available in a free public database intended to serve as a resource for research on the immune response to SARS-CoV-2. Subjects who had been exposed to COVID-19, were actively infected with it, or had recovered from it provided the deeply sampled blood TCRbeta repertoires that made up the dataset. Where available, HLA class I and class II types were obtained from metadata supplied by the sample provider rather than from assay-based typing. The samples were drawn from the first 160 participants of the ongoing ImmuneRACE study and from over 950 subjects provided by 6 global collaborators. The sample metadata nearly always contained a de-identified subject ID, COVID-19 status, age in years and sex. The prospective study material was composed of cDNA or gDNA derived from T cells, B-cell-depleted T cells, or PBMCs.

Results the study describes overall, beyond this receptor: The amount of clinical and demographic metadata varied by source and participant and was provided uncurated.

The collaborating institutions used their own protocols to collect whole blood in K2EDTA tubes. For TCRbeta analysis, collaborator samples were shipped as frozen whole blood, as isolated PBMCs, or as DNA extracted from either sample type. Turning to this clone: Its antigen is still unknown. The record has no base qualities; no much larger clone is one base away.

CDR1 and CDR2, looked up from the germline V gene, are KGHSH and LQKENI. The V end loses 6 bases and the J end loses 1 base, and a stretch of 17 bases separates them. Reading from cysteine to phenylalanine, the CDR3 counts 16 amino acids. Just the 48-base CDR3 DNA is kept, in frame starting at base 1. The immunoSEQ Assay, a bias-controlled multiplex PCR, was used to amplify TCRbeta CDR3 regions from genomic DNA. The source study handled its data this way. The number of nucleated cells in each sample was estimated from the amplification of reference gene primers within the assay. To quantify the absolute abundance of each unique TCRbeta CDR3 rearrangement, sequence reads were collapsed and filtered. For each sample, productive Simpson clonality was calculated by taking the square root of Simpson's diversity index across productive rearrangements. Sourced from immuneACCESS, this table was stored by TCRdb with only in-frame sequences that have V and J called. A share of the clones is absent; for the studies checked, an unresolved V gene accounts for under half, and the remainder has no known explanation. The V and J calls and the clone size are those of that table, but D and trimming were determined from the DNA. For this sample the table gives some 150,000 clones, of which approximately 84% were detected only once. The leading ten clones occupy approximately 5% of the sample.

The sequencing sample was made of peripheral blood. The rearranged chain carries TRBV18 and TRBJ2-3; matching of 7 bases hints at TRBD1 as the D gene. The source is a human donor in a cohort sampled during active COVID-19. The nucleotide sequence is TGTGCCAGCTCCCGTGCAGGGGGGTTGGGCACAGATACGCAGTATTTT. Its protein product is CASSRAGGLGTDTQYF.